One sample yielded the 25 T cell receptor beta chains listed below, sequenced in a study of Ad26.COV2.S vaccination and SARS-CoV-2 variants. Treatment denoted: 19 received Ad26.COV2.S at low or high dose, single or two shots; roughly five received placebo; per-sample allocation not given. Day 63 following the first vaccine or placebo injection was when the samples were taken. Method: immunoSEQ multiplex PCR; TCRdb's copy keeps in-frame clones and lacks some. The sample gives about 420,000 clones, roughly 88% of which show up once; 3.6% is in the top ten. The sequencing here drew on peripheral blood, taken in a trial of Ad26.COV2.S vaccine versus placebo. The receptors originated from a person between 18 and 65 years old who received the Ad26.COV2.S COVID-19 vaccine or a placebo.

The chain links TRBV9 to TRBJ2-2, with 10 bases lining up with TRBD1. CDR1 is SGDLS, CDR2 YYNGEE, per germline. CDR3 length equals 16 residues. V shed 3 bases, J shed 4 bases, and the junction held 6 bases outside the gene matches. CDR3 sequence (DNA): TGTGCCAGCAGCGAGCAGGGACAGGGGTTCACCGGGGAGCTGTTTTTT. The encoded protein is CASSEQGQGFTGELFF.

CDR3 nucleotide sequence: TGTGCCAGCAGCCTCATGTGGGGGACTAGTACAGATACGCAGTATTTT. It specifies CASSLMWGTSTDTQYF. V is TRBV3-1 (or the pseudogene TRBV3-2) and J is TRBJ2-3; 8 nucleotides match TRBD2. Germline V gene sequence: CDR1 LGHDT, CDR2 YNNKEL (reference sequence). The ends lost 4 bases at V and 3 bases at J; junction bases unmatched: 9. CDR3 length equals 16 residues.

The J gene is TRBJ2-2, the V gene TRBV4-1; unclear D gene. The CDR3 length is 15 residues. Germline V gene data show CDR1 as MGHRA and CDR2 as YSYEKL. Trimming shortened V by 6 bases and J by 5 bases, and 16 bases separated the two germline ends. CDR3 protein: CASSQQMPGTGELFF. The DNA for the CDR3 is TGCGCCAGCAGTCAACAAATGCCTGGGACCGGGGAGCTGTTTTTT.

This clone appeared once. The genes are TRBV10-2 and TRBJ2-3; 12 nucleotides line up with TRBD2. V trimming: 10 bases; J trimming: 8 bases; junction bases outside the gene matches: 13. CDR1 is WSHSY and CDR2 is SAAADI in the germline V gene. CDR3 length equals 15 residues. The CDR3 coding sequence is TGCGCCATCCTGACTAGCGGGGGCCTCGGGGCTACGCAGTATTTT. It is translated as CAILTSGGLGATQYF.

Written as DNA, the CDR3 is TGTGCCAGCAGGAGGGCAGGGGAGAATGAGCAGTTCTTC. Its protein is CASRRAGENEQFF. The chain combines TRBV6-5 with TRBJ2-1; D is possibly TRBD1 (6 bases). CDR1 and CDR2 from the germline V gene are MNHEY and SVGAGI. Trimming shortened V by 6 bases and J by 7 bases, and 13 bases separated the two germline ends. The length of the CDR3 is 13 residues.

This chain links TRBV7-6 with TRBJ2-1; 11 bases match TRBD1. This CDR3 is 17 amino acids long. Per germline, CDR1 SGHVS and CDR2 FNYEAQ. V lost 3 bases, J lost 3 bases, and 7 bases stayed unmatched. The CDR3 loop reads CASSFLGTGGVYNEQFF. DNA for the CDR3: TGTGCCAGCAGCTTTCTGGGGACAGGGGGGGTCTACAATGAGCAGTTCTTC.

The chain recombines TRBV10-1 with TRBJ1-1; D unresolved. V lost 6 bases to trimming and J lost 2 bases, with 13 bases between them. The CDR3 length is 14 residues. Germline-derived CDR1 and CDR2 are WNHNN and SYGVQD (reference sequence). The CDR3 nucleotides are TGCGCCAGCAGACCGAGGTCCCGAAACACTGAAGCTTTCTTT. Amino acids: CASRPRSRNTEAFF.

This clone was seen once. The CDR3 sequence: CASSPGAAGEKLFF. The CDR3 DNA follows: TGTGCCAGCTCACCGGGGGCGGCGGGTGAAAAACTGTTTTTT. The J gene is TRBJ1-4, the V gene TRBV18; TRBD1 is a possible D gene (6 bases). Germline V gene sequence: CDR1 KGHSH, CDR2 LQKENI. This CDR3 has 14 residues. Trimming took off 3 bases at V and 7 bases at J, with 12 bases between the two ends. Full variable domain (remainder filled in from reference TRBV18 and TRBJ1-4): NAGVMQNPRHLVRRRGQEARLRCSPMKGHSHVYWYRQLPEEGLKFMVYLQKENIIDESGMPKERFSAEFPKEGPSILRIQQVVRGDSAAYFCASSPGAAGEKLFFGSGTQLSVL.

The chain uses TRBV19 and TRBJ2-7; possibly TRBD1 or TRBD2 for D (5 bases each). The CDR3 has 15 amino acids. V was pared by 6 bases and J by 1 base, with 16 bases between. The germline V gene has CDR1 LNHDA and CDR2 SQIVND (reference sequence). The CDR3 region has the DNA TGTGCCAGTAGATCCTCCGGGACGGGGTCCTACGAGCAGTACTTC. Translating gives CASRSSGTGSYEQYF.

Only one count was recorded for this clone. The J gene is TRBJ2-7, the V gene TRBV6-6, with 8 bases that match TRBD2. CDR3 length: 14 amino acids. J was trimmed by 9 bases and V by 6 bases; bases with no gene match: 13. Germline loops: CDR1 MNHNY, CDR2 SVGAGI (reference sequence). The CDR3 here is CASSPGDSGTPQYF. CDR3 sequence (DNA): TGTGCCAGCAGCCCCGGCGATAGCGGGACTCCGCAGTACTTC.

Only one count was recorded for this clone. The chain is built from TRBV11-2 and TRBJ2-7; maybe TRBD1 (5 bases). The CDR3 loop spans 14 amino acids. Germline lookup yields CDR1 SGHAT and CDR2 FQNNGV. V was cut by 0 bases and J by 3 bases, with 9 bases left in between. The CDR3 is CASSLDQGNYEQYF. CDR3 in DNA: TGTGCCAGCAGCTTAGACCAGGGTAACTACGAGCAGTACTTC.

V usage is TRBV6-5 and J usage is TRBJ1-5, with a weak D call TRBD1 (5 bases). The CDR3 is 14 residues long. Germline assignment: CDR1 MNHEY and CDR2 SVGAGI. Trimming removed 7 bases from V and 3 bases from J, with 13 bases in between. CDR3 sequence (DNA): TGTGCCAGCACCCCCCGGGGCCACAATCAGCCCCAGCATTTT. As protein: CASTPRGHNQPQHF.

The chain couples TRBV5-5 to TRBJ2-3; D is uncertain. V lost 0 bases and J 4 bases, leaving 9 bases between the germline ends. The germline V gene has CDR1 SGHKS and CDR2 YYEKEE (reference sequence). The CDR3 sequence is 14 residues long. This CDR3 reads CASSLGLGADTQYF. The DNA of the CDR3 is TGTGCCAGCAGCTTGGGACTTGGGGCAGATACGCAGTATTTT. Full variable domain (outside the CDR3, taken from reference TRBV5-5 and TRBJ2-3): DAGVTQSPTHLIKTRGQQVTLRCSPISGHKSVSWYQQVLGQGPQFIFQYYEKEERGRGNFPDRFSARQFPNYSSELNVNALLLGDSALYLCASSLGLGADTQYFGPGTRLTVL.

With regard to this clone: This CDR3 is also generated by other DNA sequences in the sample. The rearrangement uses TRBV6-5 and TRBJ2-1; either TRBD1 or TRBD2 may fit D (5 bases each). The V gene lost 4 bases and the J gene lost 0 bases, with 7 bases spanning the gap. The CDR3 loop spans 14 amino acids. Germline V gene lookup returns CDR1 MNHEY and CDR2 SVGAGI. Written as DNA, the CDR3 is TGTGCCAGCAGTTCAGGGAGCTCCTACAATGAGCAGTTCTTC. It specifies CASSSGSSYNEQFF.

With respect to this clone: Within the sample, other DNA sequences also encode this same CDR3. The rearrangement joins TRBV28 to TRBJ1-1; TRBD1 matches 7 bases. CDR1 is MDHEN and CDR2 is SYDVKM in the germline V gene. V lost 7 bases to trimming and J lost 1 base; unmatched junction nucleotides: 6. The CDR3 has 14 residues. As DNA, the CDR3 is TGTGCCAGCATAAGACAGGGTGGGAACACTGAAGCTTTCTTT. Its protein is CASIRQGGNTEAFF.

CDR3: CASSQEGGGPLWGYTF. As DNA, the CDR3 is TGTGCCAGCAGCCAGGAGGGAGGGGGGCCGCTATGGGGCTACACCTTC. The rearrangement joins TRBV3-1 (or the pseudogene TRBV3-2) to TRBJ1-2; D may be TRBD1 (6 bases). The CDR3 runs 16 residues. The V end lost 3 bases, the J end lost 8 bases, and 22 bases lay between the germline ends. CDR1 and CDR2 (germline): LGHDT, YNNKEL (reference sequence).

V usage is TRBV7-8 and J usage is TRBJ2-7; 9 bases match TRBD2. V gave up 8 bases and J gave up 2 bases; unmatched junction bases: 7. Germline CDR1 and CDR2: SGHVS and FQNEAQ. The CDR3 is 14 residues long. CDR3 DNA: TGTGCCAGCGGGTCTAGCGGGGATACCTACGAGCAGTACTTC. It yields the protein CASGSSGDTYEQYF.

This chain uses TRBV27 with TRBJ1-5; D is possibly TRBD1 (5 bases). V dropped 8 bases and J dropped 1 base, with 15 bases sitting between them. Germline CDR1 reads MNHEY; CDR2 reads SMNVEV (reference sequence). The CDR3 totals 15 residues. CDR3 in DNA: TGTGCCAGCGCCGTGCGGGGGAAGAGCAATCAGCCCCAGCATTTT. It codes for CASAVRGKSNQPQHF.

The V call is TRBV29-1, the J call TRBJ2-4, with 8 bases that match TRBD2. Per the germline V gene, CDR1 is SQVTM and CDR2 is ANQGSEA. V lost 7 bases, J lost 9 bases, and 8 bases stayed unmatched. The CDR3 sequence is 12 residues long. The CDR3 loop reads CSGSGGGSIQYF. DNA for the CDR3: TGCAGCGGTTCCGGGGGGGGCAGCATTCAGTACTTC.

This chain links TRBV30 with TRBJ1-3; no reliable D call. Trimming took off 1 base at V and 0 bases at J, with 7 bases between the two ends. The CDR3 runs 14 residues. The germline gives CDR1 GTSNPN, CDR2 SVGIG (reference sequence). The DNA for the CDR3 is TGTGCCTGGAGTGCAGGAATCTCTGGAAACACCATATATTTT. Its protein product is CAWSAGISGNTIYF.

The chain links TRBV5-5 to TRBJ2-7, with TRBD1 matching over 11 bases. The CDR3 spans 14 residues. Germline trimming cut 4 bases from V and 7 bases from J; bases unmatched to any gene: 7. Germline V gene data show CDR1 as SGHKS and CDR2 as YYEKEE (reference sequence). The CDR3 nucleotides are TGTGCCAGCAGCCTCGGACAGGGGGCGTGGGAGCAGTACTTC. Translating it yields CASSLGQGAWEQYF. Full variable domain (missing parts from reference TRBV5-5 and TRBJ2-7): DAGVTQSPTHLIKTRGQQVTLRCSPISGHKSVSWYQQVLGQGPQFIFQYYEKEERGRGNFPDRFSARQFPNYSSELNVNALLLGDSALYLCASSLGQGAWEQYFGPGTRLTVT.

V and J are TRBV7-9 and TRBJ1-2; 8 bases are shared with TRBD1. The CDR3 has 16 amino acids. Trimming removed 1 base from V and 3 bases from J; junction bases left unmatched: 7. Germline CDR1 and CDR2: SEHNR and FQNEAQ (reference sequence). The CDR3 region is CASSLVGRGRDYGYTF. The CDR3 DNA reads as TGTGCCAGCAGCTTAGTAGGCAGGGGGCGCGACTATGGCTACACCTTC.

This clone was detected once. The V call is TRBV24-1, the J call TRBJ1-2, with unresolved D. The germline V and J ends were trimmed by 2 bases and 1 base, with 7 bases remaining between them. Germline V gene data show CDR1 as KGHDR and CDR2 as SFDVKD. This CDR3 contains 14 residues. CDR3 bases: TGTGCCACCAGTGATTGGGCTTTTAACTATGGCTACACCTTC. This codes for CATSDWAFNYGYTF.

The chain joins TRBV6-2 or TRBV6-3 to TRBJ2-7; D gene unclear. Trimming took off 2 bases at V and 8 bases at J, with 10 bases between the two ends. Germline V gives CDR1 MNHEY, CDR2 SVGEGT. This CDR3 spans 12 amino acids. The CDR3 region is CASSYRTNQQYF. CDR3 coding DNA: TGTGCCAGCAGTTACCGAACTAATCAGCAGTACTTC.

The V call is TRBV12-3 or TRBV12-4, the J call TRBJ1-6; D is perhaps TRBD1 (6 bases). The CDR3 totals 13 residues. V shed 4 bases and J shed 8 bases, with 9 bases lying between them. The CDR3 reads CASSSGGHSPLHF. DNA of the CDR3: TGTGCCAGCAGTTCTGGGGGCCATTCACCCCTCCACTTT.